The sequence of this T cell receptor (beta chain) was determined in a study of identifying expanded T cells in peripheral blood. No infections or other immune events were documented during collection. Here immunoSEQ multiplex PCR was the method, and the copy in TCRdb shows in-frame clones only, minus some. The sample has approximately 100,000 clones; approximately 88% are singletons. This clonotype originated in a person aged 18 to 75 in good health. The sample comprised blood.

The CDR3 coding sequence is TGTGCCATCAGACCGGGACAGGGAGATACGCAGTATTTT. Protein: CAIRPGQGDTQYF. The rearrangement links TRBV10-3 to TRBJ2-3; 9 nucleotides agree with TRBD1. With V trimmed by 6 bases and J by 5 bases, 3 bases remained unmatched. The V gene's germline CDR1 is ENHRY and CDR2 SYGVKD. This CDR3 region has 13 residues.